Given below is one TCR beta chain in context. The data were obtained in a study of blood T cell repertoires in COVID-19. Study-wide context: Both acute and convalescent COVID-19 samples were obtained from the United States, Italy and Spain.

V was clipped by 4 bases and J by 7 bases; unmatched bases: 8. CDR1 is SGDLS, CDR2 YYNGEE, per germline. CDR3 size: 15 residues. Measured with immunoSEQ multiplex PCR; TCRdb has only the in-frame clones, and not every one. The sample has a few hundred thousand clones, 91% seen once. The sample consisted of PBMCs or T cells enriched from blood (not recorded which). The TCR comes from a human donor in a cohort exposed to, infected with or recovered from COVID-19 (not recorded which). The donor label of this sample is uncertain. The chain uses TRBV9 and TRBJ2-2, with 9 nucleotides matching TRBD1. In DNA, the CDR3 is TGTGCCAGCAGCACCCGACAGGGGGAGGTCGGGGAGCTGTTTTTT. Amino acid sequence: CASSTRQGEVGELFF.